The next 29 T cell receptor beta chains were all read from a single sample in a study of T-cell reconstitution after alpha-beta-depleted transplantation in children. Unique molecular identifiers were used in preparing the TCRbeta library. TCRdb called the PCR reads again in MiXCR, with one record for every CDR3 protein. Counted here are about 360,000 distinct CDR3 sequences, less than 15% occurring once; the ten biggest clones make up roughly 4.5%. The sequences come from PBMCs, collected from the stem cell graft. The receptors stem from a human donor who donated a stem cell graft to a child with Fanconi anemia.

V usage is TRBV18 and J usage is TRBJ2-3; D gene unclear. This CDR3 region has 13 residues. Germline V gene data show CDR1 as KGHSH and CDR2 as LQKENI. Trimming stripped 2 bases from V and 5 bases from J, with 8 bases between. The CDR3 bases are TGTGCCAGCTCACCAGACGAAGGAGATACGCAGTATTTT. Amino acid sequence: CASSPDEGDTQYF.

This clonotype was detected many times. The V call is TRBV7-2, the J call TRBJ1-2; D gene ambiguous. The CDR3 is made up of 13 amino acids. Looked up from germline, CDR1 is SGHTA and CDR2 is FQGNSA. The V end lost 1 base, the J end lost 4 bases, and 7 bases lay between the germline ends. The CDR3 loop is CASSLGVTYGYTF. The DNA of the CDR3 is TGTGCCAGCAGCTTAGGGGTTACCTATGGCTACACCTTC.

This chain joins TRBV5-1 and TRBJ2-1; 8 nucleotides match TRBD1. The germline V gene has CDR1 SGHRS and CDR2 YFSETQ. Trimming took 4 bases from V and 0 from J; bases not matched to a gene: 6. The CDR3 runs to 16 residues. The CDR3, as DNA: TGCGCCAGCAGCGACCCACAGGGGGGCTCCTACAATGAGCAGTTCTTC. As protein: CASSDPQGGSYNEQFF.

The rearrangement joins TRBV9 to TRBJ2-6, with 7 nucleotides matching TRBD1. Losses at the gene ends were 6 bases for V and 2 bases for J; bases not matched to a gene: 11. The CDR3 has 17 amino acids. Germline values: CDR1 SGDLS, CDR2 YYNGEE. The CDR3 DNA reads TGTGCCAGCACGGCGAGGGGGCAACCGACTGGGGCCAACGTCCTGACTTTC. It is translated as CASTARGQPTGANVLTF.

Here the CDR3 reads CAITTELAGGPDTQYF. For the CDR3, the DNA is TGTGCCATCACCACTGAACTAGCGGGGGGACCAGATACGCAGTATTTT. V gene TRBV10-3 combines with J gene TRBJ2-3; TRBD2 matches 12 bases. Germline trimming cut 7 bases from V and 4 bases from J; bases unmatched to any gene: 9. This CDR3 has 16 residues. Germline CDR1 and CDR2: ENHRY and SYGVKD.

There are a few counts of this clonotype. The chain uses TRBV7-2 and TRBJ1-6, with D possibly matching TRBD1 (6 bases). The CDR3 is 14 residues long. Germline values: CDR1 SGHTA, CDR2 FQGNSA. V lost 3 bases, J lost 10 bases, and 13 bases lay in between. The DNA for the CDR3 is TGTGCCAGCAGCTTCAGGGGAAGGTACTCACCCCTCCACTTT. Encoded protein: CASSFRGRYSPLHF.

This clonotype was observed a few times. The chain joins TRBV11-2 to TRBJ2-1; D gene ambiguous. V was clipped by 5 bases and J by 6 bases, with 14 bases between them. This CDR3 has 14 amino acids. Germline loops: CDR1 SGHAT, CDR2 FQNNGV. The CDR3 region is CASSKTVGPNEQFF. The DNA of the CDR3 is TGTGCCAGCAGCAAAACCGTTGGGCCCAATGAGCAGTTCTTC.

This clonotype was detected a few times. The chain links TRBV9 to TRBJ2-1, with 7 bases matching TRBD2. After removal of 5 bases from V and 7 bases from J, the junction contained 15 bases not matched to a gene. The CDR3 has 16 residues. The germline V gene encodes CDR1 SGDLS and CDR2 YYNGEE. CDR3 in amino acids: CASSPDPRGRNNEQFF. DNA for the CDR3: TGTGCCAGCAGTCCTGACCCGCGGGGGAGGAATAATGAGCAGTTCTTC.

The chain joins TRBV5-1 to TRBJ1-6, with D uncertain. The CDR3 covers 14 residues. Germline CDR1 is SGHRS and CDR2 is YFSETQ. The V gene lost 5 bases and the J gene lost 6 bases, with 12 bases spanning the gap. In DNA form, the CDR3 reads TGCGCCAGCAGTCTTCAGCAGTCTAATTCACCCCTCCACTTT. Its protein product is CASSLQQSNSPLHF.

The V gene is TRBV5-1, the J gene TRBJ1-2, with 9 bases identical to TRBD1. CDR1 is SGHRS and CDR2 is YFSETQ in the germline V gene. The ends lost 3 bases at V and 8 bases at J; junction bases unmatched: 11. This CDR3 comprises 15 residues. CDR3 sequence: CASSSYRTGEGGYTF. Here the CDR3 DNA reads TGCGCCAGCAGCTCATACCGGACAGGGGAAGGAGGCTACACCTTC.

This CDR3 reads CASFRRDAVSNYGYTF. The CDR3, as DNA: TGTGCCAGTTTCCGCCGGGATGCCGTTTCTAACTATGGCTACACCTTC. This chain links TRBV5-6 with TRBJ1-2; no definite D call. CDR3 size: 16 residues. V was clipped by 8 bases and J by 0 bases, with 20 bases between them. Germline values: CDR1 SGHDT, CDR2 YYEEEE.

The gene calls are TRBV4-3 and TRBJ2-5; 7 nucleotides match TRBD2. Trimming cost V 2 bases and J 5 bases; bases outside gene matches: 11. The CDR3 contains 16 residues. Per germline, CDR1 LGHNA and CDR2 YSLEER. CDR3 protein: CASSQTGTTLGETQYF. The CDR3, as DNA: TGCGCCAGCAGCCAAACCGGGACTACCCTGGGGGAGACCCAGTACTTC.

This sequence joins TRBV6-1 and TRBJ2-7; D perhaps matches TRBD1 (6 bases). This CDR3 comprises 17 residues. Germline CDR1 MNHNS, CDR2 SASEGT. Trimming removed 5 bases from V and 2 bases from J, with 22 bases in between. The CDR3 spells CASSKLQGPKSPYEQYF. In nucleotides, the CDR3 is TGTGCCAGCAGTAAGCTACAGGGACCCAAAAGTCCCTACGAGCAGTACTTC.

The J gene is TRBJ2-1, the V gene TRBV6-2 or TRBV6-3, with 7 bases aligning to TRBD2. With 5 bases clipped from V and 4 bases from J, the junction kept 2 bases outside the gene matches. CDR1 MNHEY and CDR2 SVGEGT come from the germline V gene. The CDR3 extends over 13 amino acids. CDR3 bases: TGTGCCAGCAGTACTAGCGAATACAATGAGCAGTTCTTC. The encoded protein is CASSTSEYNEQFF.

This clonotype was observed a few times. The chain recombines TRBV14 with TRBJ2-7; 10 nucleotides match TRBD1. The CDR3 runs to 13 residues. CDR1 is SGHDN and CDR2 is FVKESK in the germline V gene. After removal of 4 bases from V and 6 bases from J, the junction contained 3 bases not matched to a gene. For the CDR3, the DNA is TGTGCCAGCAGCCGCAGGGACAGGGGCGAGCAGTACGTC. This gives the protein CASSRRDRGEQYV.

This clonotype was picked up a small number of times. The gene calls are TRBV11-2 and TRBJ1-1; D not certain. This CDR3 contains 13 residues. Germline V lookup: CDR1 SGHAT, CDR2 FQNNGV. CDR3 nucleotides: TGTGGTTCGGACGGCAAAATGAACACTGAAGCTTTCTTT. It translates to CGSDGKMNTEAFF.

This clonotype turned up a few times. The rearrangement joins TRBV25-1 to TRBJ2-6, with a tentative D call TRBD2 (7 bases). The CDR3 extends over 21 amino acids. Trimming pared 2 bases from V and 4 bases from J, leaving 27 bases between. Germline CDR1 and CDR2: MGHDK and SYGVNS. For the CDR3, the DNA is TGTGCCAGCAGTGAAGCGGGGGCCCTCCTCACGGGGGGACGCGGGGCCAACGTCCTGACTTTC. Amino acid sequence: CASSEAGALLTGGRGANVLTF.

This chain joins TRBV20-1 and TRBJ2-7; 8 bases are shared with TRBD2. J lost 3 bases, V lost 8 bases, and 9 bases had no gene match. Germline CDR1 and CDR2: DFQATT and SNEGSKA (reference sequence). This CDR3 region has 13 residues. CDR3 bases: TGCAGTCAAACTAGCGGAGGGTACTACGAGCAGTACTTC. Its protein is CSQTSGGYYEQYF.

This sequence joins TRBV7-9 and TRBJ1-6; 7 nucleotides align to TRBD1. CDR1 is SEHNR, CDR2 FQNEAQ, per germline (reference sequence). CDR3 length: 13 amino acids. The trim removed 5 bases at V and 13 bases at J, leaving 8 bases unmatched. CDR3 region: CASSQRQGTPLHF. For the CDR3, the DNA is TGTGCCAGCAGCCAGCGACAGGGTACCCCCCTCCACTTT.

There are a few counts of this clonotype. The rearrangement links TRBV12-3 or TRBV12-4 to TRBJ2-2; 7 nucleotides match TRBD2. The J segment lost 7 bases and the V segment lost 6 bases, leaving 8 bases of the junction unmatched. The CDR3 consists of 14 residues. The CDR3 region is CASSPSGVGGELFF. The CDR3 DNA is TGTGCCAGCAGCCCAAGCGGGGTCGGCGGGGAGCTGTTTTTT.

This sequence joins TRBV11-2 and TRBJ2-4; D could derive from TRBD1 or TRBD2 (5 bases each). V lost 2 bases and J lost 8, with 7 bases in between. Germline CDR1 reads SGHAT; CDR2 reads FQNNGV. CDR3 length equals 12 residues. CDR3 sequence: CASSLRGDIQYF. CDR3 in DNA: TGTGCCAGCAGCTTACGAGGGGACATTCAGTACTTC. Complete variable domain (other parts from reference TRBV11-2 and TRBJ2-4): EAGVAQSPRYKIIEKRQSVAFWCNPISGHATLYWYQQILGQGPKLLIQFQNNGVVDDSQLPKDRFSAERLKGVDSTLKIQPAKLEDSAVYLCASSLRGDIQYFGAGTRLSVL.

This rearrangement joins TRBV19 to TRBJ2-1; 7 bases match TRBD1. The CDR3 runs 15 residues. CDR1 and CDR2 from the germline V gene are LNHDA and SQIVND (reference sequence). V dropped 3 bases and J dropped 6; count of bases not matched to a gene: 8. The CDR3 region has the DNA TGTGCCAGTAGTATTGACAGGGACCTCGGCAATGAGCAGTTCTTC. It codes for CASSIDRDLGNEQFF.

In this sample, this clonotype turned up a few times. V and J are TRBV6-1 and TRBJ1-1; 10 nucleotides match TRBD1. The CDR3 contains 14 residues. In germline, CDR1 is MNHNS, CDR2 SASEGT. V lost 6 bases and J lost 7; bases outside the gene matches: 8. CDR3: CASSMTGGEGEAFF. The CDR3 nucleotides are TGTGCCAGCAGCATGACAGGGGGCGAGGGTGAAGCTTTCTTT.

The chain is built from TRBV12-3 or TRBV12-4 and TRBJ2-7; TRBD1 matches 11 bases. The CDR3 is 16 residues long. V was pared by 4 bases and J by 4 bases, with 9 bases of the junction left unmatched. The CDR3, as DNA: TGTGCCAGCAGTTCAACCCACGGACAGGGGGCGTACGAGCAGTACTTC. It specifies CASSSTHGQGAYEQYF.

The sample holds a few counts of this clonotype. The J gene is TRBJ1-5, the V gene TRBV10-2; D not certain. This CDR3 is built from 11 residues. CDR1 is WSHSY, CDR2 SAAADI, per germline. Trimming removed 5 bases from V and 9 bases from J, with 8 bases in between. The CDR3 spells CASSNLGPQHF. Here the CDR3 DNA reads TGCGCCAGCAGTAACTTAGGGCCCCAGCATTTT.

This clonotype is a singleton in its sample. A much larger clone lies a single base off, so this may be a read error. The V gene is TRBV5-1, the J gene TRBJ2-2, with 8 bases that match TRBD2. CDR1 and CDR2 (germline): SGHRS, YFSETQ. The CDR3 runs 15 residues. CDR3 amino acids: CVSYVGGGYTGELFF. CDR3 DNA: TGCGTCAGCTACGTCGGCGGGGGGTACACCGGGGAGCTGTTTTTT. Variable domain in full (rest from reference TRBV5-1 and TRBJ2-2): KAGVTQTPRYLIKTRGQQVTLSCSPISGHRSVSWYQQTPGQGLQFLFEYFSETQRNKGNFPGRFSGRQFSNSRSEMNVSTLELGDSALYLCVSYVGGGYTGELFFGEGSRLTVL.

In this sample, this clonotype turned up many times. This chain links TRBV12-3 or TRBV12-4 with TRBJ2-1, with D unclear. V lost 10 bases and J lost 7, with 14 bases in between. The CDR3 spans 12 residues. CDR3 loop: CATRRSPNEQFF. CDR3 nucleotide sequence: TGTGCCACCCGGAGATCTCCGAATGAGCAGTTCTTC.

This clonotype has at least ten counts. The chain recombines TRBV4-3 with TRBJ2-3; the match to TRBD2 covers 8 bases. The CDR3 is made up of 18 amino acids. V trimming: 0 bases; J trimming: 1 base; junction bases outside the gene matches: 9. Germline V gene data show CDR1 as LGHNA and CDR2 as YSLEER. CDR3 bases: TGCGCCAGCAGCCAAGATTTTTCTGGGCGGGGGGGCACAGATACGCAGTATTTT. Translation: CASSQDFSGRGGTDTQYF.

This clonotype has at least ten counts. The chain has TRBV5-6 and TRBJ2-2, with no clear D. The CDR3 contains 16 residues. The ends were cut back, 3 bases at V and 1 base at J, with 13 bases in the middle. CDR1 is SGHDT and CDR2 is YYEEEE in the germline V gene. CDR3 in amino acids: CASSSRTELNTGELFF. The CDR3 nucleotides read TGTGCCAGCAGCTCTCGGACGGAATTGAACACCGGGGAGCTGTTTTTT.